Ten or more counts support the clone carrying this T cell receptor (beta chain). Its cognate antigen is unknown. CDR1 and CDR2 (germline): SQVTM, ANQGSEA. The germline V and J ends were trimmed by 5 bases and 1 base, with 8 bases remaining between them. CDR3 length: 12 amino acids. The source of the sample is a study of identical twins. Findings and limits, study-wide: Excess low generation probability was seen in twin-shared out-of-frame alpha sequences. The degree of excess twin sharing was weaker in beta out-of-frame sequences.

From the 5' RACE reads, TCRdb called clonotypes with MiXCR, one entry per CDR3 protein. This sample carries 350,000 to 450,000 distinct CDR3 sequences, approximately 17% of them seen once, and the ten largest clones take around 10%. This TCR came from a man aged 45-65 years in good health. The source material was naive T cells sorted from blood. The rearrangement joins TRBV29-1 to TRBJ1-1, with D unresolved. CDR3 sequence: CSVFSGNTEAFF. The CDR3 coding sequence is TGCAGCGTTTTTTCAGGGAACACTGAAGCTTTCTTT. Full variable domain (rest looked up from reference TRBV29-1 and TRBJ1-1): SAVISQKPSRDICQRGTSLTIQCQVDSQVTMMFWYRQQPGQSLTLIATANQGSEATYESGFVIDKFPISRPNLTFSTLTVSNMSPEDSSIYLCSVFSGNTEAFFGQGTRLTVV.